Following are 13 T cell receptor beta chains from one sample sequenced in a study of low-dose radiotherapy and immunotherapy resistance in tumors. First-strand cDNA relied on TRAV- and TRBV-specific primers spanning alpha and beta chains. The authors amplified TCRs for 20 to 25 PCR cycles with a constant-region primer and a V-primer adapter. Via MiXCR, TCRdb re-called the reads, giving one row per CDR3 protein. The sample shows around 80,000 distinct CDR3 sequences, around a sixth of them seen only once. Described time point: after trial treatment. Treatment indicated: LDRT plus nivolumab, ipilimumab, low-dose cyclophosphamide and aspirin (RACIN trial). The sample consisted of PBMCs, taken after low-dose radiotherapy plus immunotherapy. The receptors stem from a male donor with prostate cancer.

This clonotype was counted many times. This CDR3 reads CASSHETGGNTEAFF. Written as DNA, the CDR3 is TGTGCCAGCAGCCATGAAACAGGGGGGAACACTGAAGCTTTCTTT. The J gene is TRBJ1-1, the V gene TRBV3-1, with 8 positions matching TRBD1. The CDR3 extends over 15 amino acids. CDR1 LGHDT and CDR2 YNNKEL come from the germline V gene (reference sequence). V was pared by 3 bases and J by 1 base, with 4 bases of the junction left unmatched.

This clonotype was seen at least ten times. The chain combines TRBV30 with TRBJ2-1; 7 bases align to TRBD2. J gave up 5 bases and V 4 bases, and 23 bases lay outside the gene matches. This CDR3 contains 19 residues. The V gene's germline CDR1 is GTSNPN and CDR2 SVGIG (reference sequence). The CDR3 protein is CAWTRMGSWREKKNNEQFF. The CDR3 coding sequence is TGTGCCTGGACCCGAATGGGGAGTTGGCGGGAGAAAAAAAACAATGAGCAGTTCTTC.

This clonotype was detected ten times or more. CDR3: CAISESNRRETQYF. The CDR3 bases are TGTGCCATCAGTGAGTCAAACAGGAGGGAGACCCAGTACTTC. The J gene is TRBJ2-5, the V gene TRBV10-3; TRBD1 or TRBD2 may be the D gene (5 bases each). Germline CDR1 reads ENHRY; CDR2 reads SYGVKD. This CDR3 is 14 amino acids long. V gave up 0 bases and J gave up 5 bases, with 10 bases separating them.

This clonotype showed up many times. This sequence joins TRBV19 and TRBJ1-1; no reliable D call. The CDR3 extends over 15 amino acids. Trimming took off 5 bases at V and 1 base at J, with 14 bases between the two ends. Germline loops: CDR1 LNHDA, CDR2 SQIVND (reference sequence). The CDR3 sequence: CASSQIRRGNTEAFF. The DNA for the CDR3 is TGTGCCAGTAGTCAAATAAGACGAGGGAACACTGAAGCTTTCTTT.

This clonotype was recorded at least ten times. This chain links TRBV29-1 with TRBJ1-5; D uncertain. The V gene's germline CDR1 is SQVTM and CDR2 ANQGSEA. The V end lost 4 bases, the J end lost 4 bases, and 17 bases lay between the germline ends. The CDR3 is 15 residues long. CDR3 sequence reads: CSVVEDSWENQPQHF. CDR3 nucleotide sequence: TGCAGCGTTGTTGAGGACTCATGGGAAAATCAGCCCCAGCATTTT.

The genes are TRBV29-1 and TRBJ2-2; a possible D gene is TRBD2 (5 bases). The CDR3 length is 13 residues. V lost 4 bases and J 2 bases, leaving 8 bases between the germline ends. Germline V lookup: CDR1 SQVTM, CDR2 ANQGSEA. The DNA for the CDR3 is TGCAGCGTTGTCTGGACTAACACCGGGGAGCTGTTTTTT. Amino acids: CSVVWTNTGELFF.

The chain employs TRBV28 and TRBJ1-5, with D tentatively TRBD1 (6 bases). Trimming took 3 bases from V and 4 from J, leaving 13 bases between them. This CDR3 contains 15 residues. Looked up from germline, CDR1 is MDHEN and CDR2 is SYDVKM. The CDR3 sequence is CASSLARGSNQPQHF. The DNA for the CDR3 is TGTGCCAGCAGTTTGGCCAGGGGCTCAAATCAGCCCCAGCATTTT. Combining the CDR3 with reference TRBV28 and TRBJ1-5 gives the whole variable domain DVKVTQSSRYLVKRTGEKVFLECVQDMDHENMFWYRQDPGLGLRLIYFSYDVKMKEKGDIPEGYSVSREKKERFSLILESASTNQTSMYLCASSLARGSNQPQHFGDGTRLSIL.

On this clonotype itself: It may be a read error: a sequence one base away is much more abundant. J is TRBJ2-5 and V is TRBV7-2; 13 bases match TRBD2. This CDR3 region has 17 residues. Unmatched junction bases numbered 13, after V lost 8 bases and J lost 4 bases. Per germline, CDR1 SGHTA and CDR2 FQGNSA. CDR3 coding DNA: TGTGCCAGCGGCCCCCGGACTAGCGGGAGTTACGGAGAGACCCAGTACTTC. Protein sequence: CASGPRTSGSYGETQYF.

In this sample, this clonotype turned up many times. The gene calls are TRBV11-2 and TRBJ2-5; 11 bases are shared with TRBD2. The V gene's germline CDR1 is SGHAT and CDR2 FQNNGV. Germline trimming cut 2 bases from V and 5 bases from J; bases unmatched to any gene: 4. This CDR3 spans 15 amino acids. The CDR3 region is CASSLMSSGRETQYF. CDR3 nucleotide sequence: TGTGCCAGCAGCTTAATGTCTAGCGGGAGGGAGACCCAGTACTTC.

This clonotype was observed at least ten times. The J gene is TRBJ1-1, the V gene TRBV27; D gene unclear. V lost 6 bases and J lost 1, with 9 bases in between. The CDR3 has 13 amino acids. CDR1 is MNHEY, CDR2 SMNVEV, per germline (reference sequence). The CDR3 sequence is CASSSSRNTEAFF. The CDR3 DNA reads as TGTGCCAGCAGCTCGTCACGGAACACTGAAGCTTTCTTT.

This clonotype was counted at least ten times. The chain uses TRBV2 and TRBJ2-1; TRBD1 or TRBD2 may be the D gene (6 bases each). The CDR3 extends over 12 amino acids. V gave up 11 bases and J gave up 7 bases, with 15 bases separating them. CDR1 SNHLY and CDR2 FYNNEI come from the germline V gene. CDR3 amino acids: CALDTGANEQFF. CDR3 in DNA: TGTGCCCTAGATACGGGGGCGAATGAGCAGTTCTTC. The full variable domain, with the rest looked up from reference TRBV2 and TRBJ2-1, is EPEVTQTPSHQVTQMGQEVILRCVPISNHLYFYWYRQILGQKVEFLVSFYNNEISEKSEIFDDQFSVERPDGSNFTLKIRSTKLEDSAMYFCALDTGANEQFFGPGTRLTVL.

With regard to this clonotype: Only one base separates this from a far larger clonotype, so it likely reflects a read error. The chain links TRBV28 to TRBJ2-1, with no clear D. The DNA end lines up better with TRBJ2-7; the J call may be wrong. The CDR3 has 13 amino acids. CDR1 MDHEN and CDR2 SYDVKM come from the germline V gene. Here the CDR3 reads CTSIQSGSYEQYF. The CDR3 DNA is TGTACCAGCATTCAAAGTGGTTCCTACGAGCAGTACTTC.

This clonotype was seen repeatedly, ten times or more. This rearrangement joins TRBV20-1 to TRBJ2-2; 14 bases are shared with TRBD2. Germline assignment: CDR1 DFQATT and CDR2 SNEGSKA (reference sequence). Unmatched junction bases numbered 6, after V lost 0 bases and J lost 6 bases. The CDR3 sequence is 17 residues long. This CDR3 is CSARDPGTSGSAGELFF. For the CDR3, the DNA is TGCAGTGCTAGAGATCCCGGGACTAGCGGGAGTGCCGGGGAGCTGTTTTTT.